Presented here are 22 T cell receptor beta chains from one specimen sequenced in a study of CD4 T cells in relation to SARS-CoV-2 and coronaviruses. Repertoires were generated with immunoSEQ multiplex PCR, while TCRdb's copy carries only in-frame clones and drops some. The table shows some 38,000 clones, with more than 60% occurring only once. The antigens these receptors bind are not known. The sample comprised memory CD4+ T cells from PBMCs, cultured in vitro. Source of these receptors: an adult with COVID-19.

This chain links TRBV7-9 with TRBJ2-3; possibly TRBD1 for D (6 bases). Trimming left V 2 bases short and J 4 bases short, with 10 bases between. The CDR3 extends over 14 amino acids. Germline V gene sequence: CDR1 SEHNR, CDR2 FQNEAQ (reference sequence). The CDR3 DNA follows: TGTGCCAGCAGCTTAACAGGGCCGGCAGATACGCAGTATTTT. It codes for CASSLTGPADTQYF.

V usage is TRBV6-5 and J usage is TRBJ2-7, with 8 bases fitting TRBD2. J gave up 4 bases and V 0 bases, and 2 bases lay outside the gene matches. CDR1 MNHEY and CDR2 SVGAGI come from the germline V gene. The CDR3 extends over 14 amino acids. CDR3 residues: CASSYSSGGYEQYF. The CDR3 bases are TGTGCCAGCAGTTACTCGTCGGGAGGGTACGAGCAGTACTTC.

The J gene is TRBJ2-1, the V gene TRBV30, with TRBD2 identical over 11 bases. CDR3 length equals 14 residues. V trimming: 1 base; J trimming: 7 bases; junction bases outside the gene matches: 3. Germline values: CDR1 GTSNPN, CDR2 SVGIG (reference sequence). The CDR3 DNA is TGTGCCTGGAGTGGACTAGCGGGAAAGAATGAGCAGTTCTTC. This translates into CAWSGLAGKNEQFF.

This chain joins TRBV6-5 and TRBJ2-7; 11 bases are a match to TRBD1. This CDR3 spans 16 amino acids. Losses at the gene ends were 2 bases for V and 2 bases for J; bases not matched to a gene: 5. Germline-derived CDR1 and CDR2 are MNHEY and SVGAGI. In DNA, the CDR3 is TGTGCCAGCAGTTACCGCGGACAGGGGGCCGCCTACGAGCAGTACTTC. Amino acids: CASSYRGQGAAYEQYF.

The chain is built from TRBV18 and TRBJ1-1, with unresolved D. CDR1 is KGHSH and CDR2 is LQKENI in the germline V gene. This CDR3 is 15 amino acids long. V shed 4 bases and J shed 1 base, with 13 bases lying between them. Written as DNA, the CDR3 is TGTGCCAGCTCACTGTCCGGAACACGGAACACTGAAGCTTTCTTT. It encodes CASSLSGTRNTEAFF. The full variable domain, with the rest looked up from reference TRBV18 and TRBJ1-1, is NAGVMQNPRHLVRRRGQEARLRCSPMKGHSHVYWYRQLPEEGLKFMVYLQKENIIDESGMPKERFSAEFPKEGPSILRIQQVVRGDSAAYFCASSLSGTRNTEAFFGQGTRLTVV.

This chain uses TRBV5-5 with TRBJ1-6; the match to TRBD1 covers 8 bases. Trimming at V came to 4 bases and at J to 4 bases, leaving 7 bases not matched to a gene. The CDR3 loop spans 16 amino acids. Germline values: CDR1 SGHKS, CDR2 YYEKEE (reference sequence). The CDR3: CASSAQTGGYNSPLHF. The CDR3 region has the DNA TGTGCCAGCAGCGCCCAAACAGGGGGTTATAATTCACCCCTCCACTTT.

The rearrangement joins TRBV28 to TRBJ2-1, with unresolved D. This CDR3 has 16 residues. Germline V gene lookup returns CDR1 MDHEN and CDR2 SYDVKM. V was cut by 3 bases and J by 9 bases, with 21 bases left in between. The DNA of the CDR3 is TGTGCCAGCAGTTTGGGCCGCTTGACCCGGTTTGGTGAGCAGTTCTTC. Translating gives CASSLGRLTRFGEQFF.

This clone appeared a few times. The chain uses TRBV12-3 or TRBV12-4 and TRBJ2-1; D gene unclear. There are 13 residues in the CDR3. Trimming stripped 7 bases from V and 2 bases from J, with 9 bases between. The CDR3 nucleotides are TGTGCCAGCACCCTAAGAACCTACAATGAGCAGTTCTTC. Residues: CASTLRTYNEQFF.

This clone came up once. The chain carries TRBV6-5 and TRBJ1-2; 7 bases agree with TRBD1. Germline V CDR1 and CDR2: MNHEY, SVGAGI. This CDR3 contains 14 residues. Trimming took 5 bases from V and 7 from J; bases not matched to a gene: 10. In DNA, the CDR3 is TGTGCCAGCAGTACAGGGGCCCGAAGGGGTGGCTACACCTTC. Translating it yields CASSTGARRGGYTF.

The V call is TRBV3-1 (or the pseudogene TRBV3-2), the J call TRBJ2-2; 8 bases are shared with TRBD1. The germline gives CDR1 LGHDT, CDR2 YNNKEL (reference sequence). The CDR3 contains 16 residues. The J segment lost 2 bases and the V segment lost 4 bases, leaving 6 bases of the junction unmatched. The CDR3 region is CASSLTGTGNTGELFF. CDR3 sequence (DNA): TGTGCCAGCAGCCTAACCGGGACAGGAAACACCGGGGAGCTGTTTTTT.

This clone was seen just once. The chain has TRBV18 and TRBJ1-1; D gene ambiguous. The length of the CDR3 is 14 residues. The germline V gene encodes CDR1 KGHSH and CDR2 LQKENI. The V end was cut by 0 bases, the J end by 1 base, with 6 bases between. CDR3 in amino acids: CASSPPGRNTEAFF. For the CDR3, the DNA is TGTGCCAGCTCACCACCGGGGAGGAACACTGAAGCTTTCTTT.

This chain uses TRBV5-5 with TRBJ2-2, with D perhaps TRBD1 (5 bases). The CDR3 runs to 14 residues. CDR1 is SGHKS, CDR2 YYEKEE, per germline (reference sequence). V gave up 2 bases and J gave up 1 base, with 6 bases separating them. The chain's CDR3 is CASSLGQNTGELFF. Written as DNA, the CDR3 is TGTGCCAGCAGCTTAGGACAGAACACCGGGGAGCTGTTTTTT.

The rearrangement uses TRBV5-1 and TRBJ2-5, with D possibly being TRBD2 (6 bases). Germline CDR1 and CDR2: SGHRS and YFSETQ. Trimming removed 5 bases from V and 0 bases from J, with 11 bases in between. The CDR3 extends over 14 amino acids. Written as DNA, the CDR3 is TGCGCCAGCAGTTGGGGGGACCACCAAGAGACCCAGTACTTC. Residues: CASSWGDHQETQYF.

The genes are TRBV27 and TRBJ2-5, with 7 positions matching TRBD2. The junction had 16 bases not matched to a gene; V was cut back by 2 bases and J by 4 bases. Germline V gene data show CDR1 as MNHEY and CDR2 as SMNVEV (reference sequence). CDR3 length equals 18 residues. The CDR3: CASSLGLRFRGSGETQYF. Written as DNA, the CDR3 is TGTGCCAGCAGTTTAGGATTGAGGTTTCGCGGGAGTGGAGAGACCCAGTACTTC.

This chain uses TRBV30 with TRBJ1-1, with D maybe TRBD1 (5 bases). The germline V and J ends were trimmed by 3 bases and 11 bases, with 13 bases remaining between them. Germline CDR1 GTSNPN, CDR2 SVGIG (reference sequence). This CDR3 contains 11 residues. In DNA, the CDR3 is TGTGCCTGGAGCAGAACTCGGGGGGCTTTCTTT. Translated, it gives CAWSRTRGAFF.

The CDR3 nucleotides are TGTGCCAGCAGTAGATTCCCCGGGACGCATACGCAGTATTTT. It codes for CASSRFPGTHTQYF. The V gene is TRBV5-8, the J gene TRBJ2-3; TRBD1 or TRBD2 may be the D gene (5 bases each). The V and J ends lost 5 bases and 7 bases respectively, with 17 bases between them. This CDR3 is 14 amino acids long. CDR1 and CDR2 from the germline V gene are SGHTS and YDEGEE. The whole variable domain, remainder taken from reference TRBV5-8 and TRBJ2-3, is EAGVTQSPTHLIKTRGQQATLRCSPISGHTSVYWYQQALGLGLQFLLWYDEGEERNRGNFPPRFSGRQFPNYSSELNVNALELEDSALYLCASSRFPGTHTQYFGPGTRLTVL.

The chain combines TRBV10-1 with TRBJ2-1; D uncertain. CDR1 is WNHNN and CDR2 is SYGVQD in the germline V gene (reference sequence). The ends were cut back, 1 base at V and 6 bases at J, with 7 bases in the middle. The CDR3 has 13 residues. Here the CDR3 DNA reads TGCGCCAGCAGTGAGTTTAAGAGCAATGAGCAGTTCTTC. Its translation is CASSEFKSNEQFF.

V is TRBV5-1 and J is TRBJ2-6, with D perhaps TRBD1 (5 bases). This CDR3 contains 16 residues. Germline V gene lookup returns CDR1 SGHRS and CDR2 YFSETQ. With 0 bases removed from V and 0 bases from J, the gap between germline ends came to 7 bases. The CDR3 is CASSLVTDSGANVLTF. The CDR3 DNA is TGCGCCAGCAGCTTGGTGACAGACTCTGGGGCCAACGTCCTGACTTTC. The complete variable domain, with remaining parts taken from reference TRBV5-1 and TRBJ2-6, reads KAGVTQTPRYLIKTRGQQVTLSCSPISGHRSVSWYQQTPGQGLQFLFEYFSETQRNKGNFPGRFSGRQFSNSRSEMNVSTLELGDSALYLCASSLVTDSGANVLTFGAGSRLTVL.

This clone came up a few times. The germline gene is not matched at one end of the junction; a read error may be the cause. For the CDR3, the DNA is TGCGCCAGCACCTTGGGGGGCTCAAGCGAAAAACTGTTTTTT. It yields the protein CASTLGGSSEKLFF. V is TRBV5-1 and J is TRBJ1-4; possibly TRBD1 for D (6 bases). The CDR3 totals 14 residues. CDR1 and CDR2 (germline): SGHRS, YFSETQ.

This sequence joins TRBV6-1 and TRBJ2-7; 7 bases match TRBD1. Germline V lookup: CDR1 MNHNS, CDR2 SASEGT. The CDR3 consists of 14 residues. The ends lost 1 base at V and 0 bases at J; junction bases unmatched: 0. CDR3 region: CASSEGDSSYEQYF. Here the CDR3 DNA reads TGTGCCAGCAGTGAAGGGGACAGCTCCTACGAGCAGTACTTC.

The rearrangement links TRBV7-3 to TRBJ2-1, with TRBD1 matching over 8 bases. J was trimmed by 1 base and V by 4 bases; bases with no gene match: 18. The CDR3 covers 20 residues. Germline loops: CDR1 SGHTA, CDR2 FQGTGA. For the CDR3, the DNA is TGTGCCAGCAGCTCGTCCAGGGGGCTTGTCGGGACCCATTCCTACAATGAGCAGTTCTTC. It translates to CASSSSRGLVGTHSYNEQFF. The full variable domain, completed using reference TRBV7-3 and TRBJ2-1, is GAGVSQTPSNKVTEKGKYVELRCDPISGHTALYWYRQSLGQGPEFLIYFQGTGAADDSGLPNDRFFAVRPEGSVSTLKIQRTERGDSAVYLCASSSSRGLVGTHSYNEQFFGPGTRLTVL.

The chain has TRBV3-1 (or the pseudogene TRBV3-2) and TRBJ2-7, with D possibly called TRBD1 or TRBD2 (5 bases each). The CDR3 length is 16 residues. V was trimmed by 4 bases and J by 5 bases, leaving 21 bases between them. CDR1 and CDR2 from the germline V gene are LGHDT and YNNKEL (reference sequence). As DNA, the CDR3 is TGTGCCAGCAGCCTAAACCGGGGCGTGAAAGTCCACGAGCAGTACTTC. As protein: CASSLNRGVKVHEQYF.